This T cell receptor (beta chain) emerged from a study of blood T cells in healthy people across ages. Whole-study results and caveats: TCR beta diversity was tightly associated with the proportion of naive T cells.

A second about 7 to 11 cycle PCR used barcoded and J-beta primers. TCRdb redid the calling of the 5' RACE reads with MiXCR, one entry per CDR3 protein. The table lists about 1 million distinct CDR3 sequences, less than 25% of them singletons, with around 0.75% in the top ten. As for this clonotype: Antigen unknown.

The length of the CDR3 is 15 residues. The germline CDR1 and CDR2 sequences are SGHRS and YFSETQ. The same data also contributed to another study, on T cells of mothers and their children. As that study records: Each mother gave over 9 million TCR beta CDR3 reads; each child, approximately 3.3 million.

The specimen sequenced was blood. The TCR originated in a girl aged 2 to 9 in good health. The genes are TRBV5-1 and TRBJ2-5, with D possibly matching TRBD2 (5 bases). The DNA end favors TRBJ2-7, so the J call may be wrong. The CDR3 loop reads CASSLSATGKLEQYF. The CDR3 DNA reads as TGCGCCAGCAGCTTGTCCGCGACGGGGAAACTCGAGCAGTACTTC.